Given below is one T cell receptor (beta chain) in context. The antigen remains undetermined. The data derive from a study of CD8 T cells in Susac syndrome. The patients serving as multiple sclerosis controls were treatment-naive. They had stable or active relapsing-remitting disease and fulfilled revised McDonald criteria. The CDR3 is 16 residues long. V shed 6 bases and J 2 bases; nucleotides not matched to a gene: 11. Findings and limits, study-wide: The study acknowledged a relatively small number of individuals in its TCR sequencing and HLA analysis.

RNA in amounts of roughly 0.5 to 1 ug was reverse transcribed with random hexamers. With immunoSEQ multiplex PCR, TCR beta CDR3 was amplified across 54 Vbeta and 13 Jbeta. TCRdb reprocessed the immunoSEQ multiplex PCR reads with MiXCR, giving one entry per CDR3 protein. Of some 260,000 distinct CDR3 sequences listed, just over 90% are singletons. The receptor comes from a human donor with multiple sclerosis. The sample was CD4+ T cells from PBMCs. The rearrangement links TRBV12-3 or TRBV12-4 to TRBJ2-3; TRBD2 aligns across 7 bases. The CDR3 DNA follows: TGTGCCAGCAGGGTTGGGGGGGGAACTACCACAGATACGCAGTATTTT. It is translated as CASRVGGGTTTDTQYF.